The source of this T cell receptor (beta chain) is a study of human T cells and chemical hapten exposure. Study-level background: Investigators sensitized around 2 cm by around 2 cm of upper inner arm skin with 2% DPC. Patch testing was performed with 0.01% DPC on the upper back, with reading at 6 days.

One entry per CDR3 protein results from TCRdb running MiXCR on the RACE reads. The data contain 45,000 to 60,000 distinct CDR3 sequences, 9.5% to 15% of them seen just once; the ten biggest clones take up roughly 2.6%. CDR1 is SGDLS, CDR2 YYNGEE, per germline. CDR3 length: 13 residues. Trimming left V 3 bases short and J 2 bases short, with 8 bases between. Described time point: patch test 3, about 24 weeks after DPC sensitization. As for treatment: therapeutic diphenylcyclopropenone sensitization with weekly scalp DPC. It was from unfractionated whole blood that total RNA was extracted. Sample: whole blood, taken in connection with sensitization to the hapten diphenylcyclopropenone (DPC). This chain joins TRBV9 and TRBJ1-1; the D is unclear. This TCR was recovered from a man aged 30 to 45 with alopecia areata. Some clones in this sample may be carry-over from other donors' samples. The CDR3, as DNA: TGTGCCAGCAGCGGCCCCAGAAACACTGAAGCTTTCTTT. Its protein product is CASSGPRNTEAFF. The full variable domain, completed using reference TRBV9 and TRBJ1-1, is DSGVTQTPKHLITATGQRVTLRCSPRSGDLSVYWYQQSLDQGLQFLIQYYNGEERAKGNILERFSAQQFPDLHSELNLSSLELGDSALYFCASSGPRNTEAFFGQGTRLTVV.